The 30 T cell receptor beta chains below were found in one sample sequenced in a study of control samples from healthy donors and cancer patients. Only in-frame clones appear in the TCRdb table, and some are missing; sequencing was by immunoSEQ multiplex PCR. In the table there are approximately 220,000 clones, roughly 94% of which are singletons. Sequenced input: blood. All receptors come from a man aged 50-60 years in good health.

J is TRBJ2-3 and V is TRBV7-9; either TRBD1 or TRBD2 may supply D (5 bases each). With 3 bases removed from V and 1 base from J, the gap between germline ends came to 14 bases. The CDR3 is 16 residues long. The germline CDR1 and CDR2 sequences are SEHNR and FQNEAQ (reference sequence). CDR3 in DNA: TGTGCCAGCAGCTTCGGGGATGGGGGTGGCACAGATACGCAGTATTTT. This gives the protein CASSFGDGGGTDTQYF.

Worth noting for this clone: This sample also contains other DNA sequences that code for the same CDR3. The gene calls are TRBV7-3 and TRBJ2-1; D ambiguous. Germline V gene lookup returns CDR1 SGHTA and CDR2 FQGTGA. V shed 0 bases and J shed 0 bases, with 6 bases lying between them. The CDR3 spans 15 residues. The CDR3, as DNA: TGTGCCAGCAGCTTAACCCCAGACTCCTACAATGAGCAGTTCTTC. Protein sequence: CASSLTPDSYNEQFF.

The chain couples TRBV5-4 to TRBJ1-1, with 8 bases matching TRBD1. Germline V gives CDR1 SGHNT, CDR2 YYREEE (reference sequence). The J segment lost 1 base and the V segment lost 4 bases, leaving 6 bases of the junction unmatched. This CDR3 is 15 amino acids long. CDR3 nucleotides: TGTGCCAGCAGCAATCCCACAGGGGGGAACACTGAAGCTTTCTTT. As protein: CASSNPTGGNTEAFF.

The CDR3 reads CASSQAPRIVEGYTF. The CDR3 nucleotides are TGTGCCAGCTCCCAGGCCCCCAGAATAGTAGAGGGCTACACCTTC. The chain carries TRBV27 and TRBJ1-2; no clear D. The V gene's germline CDR1 is MNHEY and CDR2 SMNVEV (reference sequence). The length of the CDR3 is 15 residues. The V end lost 8 bases, the J end lost 8 bases, and 24 bases lay between the germline ends.

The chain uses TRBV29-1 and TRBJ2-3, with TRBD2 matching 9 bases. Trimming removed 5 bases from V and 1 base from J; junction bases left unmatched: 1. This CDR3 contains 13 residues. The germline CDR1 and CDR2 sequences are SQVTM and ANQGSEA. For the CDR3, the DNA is TGCAGCGTTTCTAGCGGGGGCACAGATACGCAGTATTTT. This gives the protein CSVSSGGTDTQYF.

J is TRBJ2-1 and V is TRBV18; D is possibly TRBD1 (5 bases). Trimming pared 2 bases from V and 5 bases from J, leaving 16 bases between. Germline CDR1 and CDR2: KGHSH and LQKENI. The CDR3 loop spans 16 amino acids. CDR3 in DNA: TGTGCCAGCTCACCAGCCTTTTCAGGGTATGACAATGAGCAGTTCTTC. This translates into CASSPAFSGYDNEQFF. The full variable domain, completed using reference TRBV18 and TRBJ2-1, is NAGVMQNPRHLVRRRGQEARLRCSPMKGHSHVYWYRQLPEEGLKFMVYLQKENIIDESGMPKERFSAEFPKEGPSILRIQQVVRGDSAAYFCASSPAFSGYDNEQFFGPGTRLTVL.

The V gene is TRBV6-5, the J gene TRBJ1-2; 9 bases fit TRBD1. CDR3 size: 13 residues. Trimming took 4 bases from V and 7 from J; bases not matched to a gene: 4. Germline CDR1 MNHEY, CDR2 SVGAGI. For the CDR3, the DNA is TGTGCCAGCAGTTCCGGGACAGGGCTTGGCTACACCTTC. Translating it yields CASSSGTGLGYTF.

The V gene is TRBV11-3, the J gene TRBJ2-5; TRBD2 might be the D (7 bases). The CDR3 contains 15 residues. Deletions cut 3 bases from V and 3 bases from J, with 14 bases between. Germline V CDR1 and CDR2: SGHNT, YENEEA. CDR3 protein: CASSLGGTIEETQYF. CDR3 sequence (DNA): TGTGCCAGCAGCTTGGGGGGGACAATAGAAGAGACCCAGTACTTC.

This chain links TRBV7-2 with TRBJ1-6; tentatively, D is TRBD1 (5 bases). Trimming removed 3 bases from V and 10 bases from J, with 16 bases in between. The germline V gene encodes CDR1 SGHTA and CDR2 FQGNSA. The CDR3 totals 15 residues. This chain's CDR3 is CASSLPQGPISPLHF. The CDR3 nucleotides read TGTGCCAGCAGCTTGCCCCAGGGACCGATCTCACCCCTCCACTTT.

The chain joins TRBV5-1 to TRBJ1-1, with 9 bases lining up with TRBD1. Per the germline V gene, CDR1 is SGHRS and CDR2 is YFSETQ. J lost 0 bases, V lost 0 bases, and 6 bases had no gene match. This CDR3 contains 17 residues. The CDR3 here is CASSLVGTGFMNTEAFF. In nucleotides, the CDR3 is TGCGCCAGCAGCTTGGTCGGGACAGGGTTCATGAACACTGAAGCTTTCTTT.

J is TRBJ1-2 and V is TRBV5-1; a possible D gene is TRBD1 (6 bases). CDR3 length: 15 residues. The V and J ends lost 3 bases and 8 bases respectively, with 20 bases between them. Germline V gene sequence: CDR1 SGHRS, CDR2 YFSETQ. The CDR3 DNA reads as TGCGCCAGCAGCTCAGGACAGCCGAGGTTCCGGGGCTACACCTTC. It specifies CASSSGQPRFRGYTF.

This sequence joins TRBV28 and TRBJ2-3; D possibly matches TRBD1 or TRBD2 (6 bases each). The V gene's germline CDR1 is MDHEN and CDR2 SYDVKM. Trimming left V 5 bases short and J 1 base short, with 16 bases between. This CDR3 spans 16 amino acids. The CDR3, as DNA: TGTGCCAGCAGTGGGAACCCGGGGGCGGGCACAGATACGCAGTATTTT. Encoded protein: CASSGNPGAGTDTQYF.

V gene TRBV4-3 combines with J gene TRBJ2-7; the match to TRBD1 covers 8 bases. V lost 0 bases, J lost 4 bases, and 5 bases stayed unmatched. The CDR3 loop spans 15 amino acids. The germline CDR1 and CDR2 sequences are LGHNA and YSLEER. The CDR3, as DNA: TGCGCCAGCAGCCAAGACAATGACAGGGGTTACGAGCAGTACTTC. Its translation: CASSQDNDRGYEQYF.

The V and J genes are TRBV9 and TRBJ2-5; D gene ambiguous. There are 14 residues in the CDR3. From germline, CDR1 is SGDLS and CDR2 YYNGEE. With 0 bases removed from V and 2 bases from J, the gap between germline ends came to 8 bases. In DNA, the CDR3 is TGTGCCAGCAGCGTAGGGGGATCTCAAGAGACCCAGTACTTC. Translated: CASSVGGSQETQYF.

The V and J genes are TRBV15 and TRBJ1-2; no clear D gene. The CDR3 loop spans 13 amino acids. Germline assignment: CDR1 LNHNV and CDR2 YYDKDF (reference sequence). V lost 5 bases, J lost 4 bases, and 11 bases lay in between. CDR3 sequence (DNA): TGTGCCACCAGCGGGTCGGACCGCTATGGCTACACCTTC. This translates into CATSGSDRYGYTF.

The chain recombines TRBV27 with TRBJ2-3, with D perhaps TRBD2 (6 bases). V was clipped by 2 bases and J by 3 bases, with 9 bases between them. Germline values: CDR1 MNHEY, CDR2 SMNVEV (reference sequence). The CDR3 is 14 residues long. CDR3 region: CASSLGGTTDTQYF. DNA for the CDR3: TGTGCCAGCAGTTTAGGAGGGACGACAGATACGCAGTATTTT.

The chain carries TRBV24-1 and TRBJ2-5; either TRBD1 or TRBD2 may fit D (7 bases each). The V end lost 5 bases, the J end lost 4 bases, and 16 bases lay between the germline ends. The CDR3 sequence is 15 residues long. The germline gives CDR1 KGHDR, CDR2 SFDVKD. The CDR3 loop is CATSGPSGGGETQYF. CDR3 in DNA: TGTGCCACCAGTGGCCCTTCAGGGGGGGGAGAGACCCAGTACTTC.

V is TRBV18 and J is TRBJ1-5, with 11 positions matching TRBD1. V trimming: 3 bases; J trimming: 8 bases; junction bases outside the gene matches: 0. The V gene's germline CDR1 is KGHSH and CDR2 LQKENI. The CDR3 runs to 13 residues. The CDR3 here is CASSPGQGEPQHF. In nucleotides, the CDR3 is TGTGCCAGCTCACCGGGACAGGGGGAGCCCCAGCATTTT.

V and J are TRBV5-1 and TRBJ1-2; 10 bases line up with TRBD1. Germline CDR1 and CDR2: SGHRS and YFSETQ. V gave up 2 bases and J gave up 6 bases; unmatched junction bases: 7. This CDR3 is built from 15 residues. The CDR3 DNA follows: TGCGCCAGCAGCTTTACACCGGGACAGGGGAATGGCTACACCTTC. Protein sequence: CASSFTPGQGNGYTF. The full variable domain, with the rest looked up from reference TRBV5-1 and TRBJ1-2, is KAGVTQTPRYLIKTRGQQVTLSCSPISGHRSVSWYQQTPGQGLQFLFEYFSETQRNKGNFPGRFSGRQFSNSRSEMNVSTLELGDSALYLCASSFTPGQGNGYTFGSGTRLTVV.

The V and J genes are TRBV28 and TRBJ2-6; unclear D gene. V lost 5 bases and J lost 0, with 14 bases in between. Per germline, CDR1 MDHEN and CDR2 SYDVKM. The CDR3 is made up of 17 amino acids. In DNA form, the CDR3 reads TGTGCCAGCAGTCACCTTCGGCAGAGCTCTGGGGCCAACGTCCTGACTTTC. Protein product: CASSHLRQSSGANVLTF.

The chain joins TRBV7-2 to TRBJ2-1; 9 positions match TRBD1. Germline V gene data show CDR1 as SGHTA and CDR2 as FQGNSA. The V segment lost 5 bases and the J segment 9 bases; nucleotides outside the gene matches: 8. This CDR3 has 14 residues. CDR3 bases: TGTGCCAGCAGCCTAGGACAGGGGAGGGCTGAGCAGTTCTTC. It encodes CASSLGQGRAEQFF.

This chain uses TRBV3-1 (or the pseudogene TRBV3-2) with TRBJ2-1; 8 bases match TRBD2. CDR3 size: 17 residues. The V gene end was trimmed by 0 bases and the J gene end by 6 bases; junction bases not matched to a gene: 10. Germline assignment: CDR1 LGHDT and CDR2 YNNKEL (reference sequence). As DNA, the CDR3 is TGTGCCAGCAGCCAAGAGTTGGGACTAGAGATGGTCAATGAGCAGTTCTTC. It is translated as CASSQELGLEMVNEQFF.

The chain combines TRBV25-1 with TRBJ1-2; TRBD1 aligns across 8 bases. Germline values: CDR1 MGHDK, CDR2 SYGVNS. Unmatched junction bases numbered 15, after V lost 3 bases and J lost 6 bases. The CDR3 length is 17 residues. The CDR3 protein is CASSDPSRGRGQDGYTF. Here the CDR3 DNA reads TGTGCCAGCAGTGATCCATCGAGGGGCAGGGGGCAGGATGGCTACACCTTC.

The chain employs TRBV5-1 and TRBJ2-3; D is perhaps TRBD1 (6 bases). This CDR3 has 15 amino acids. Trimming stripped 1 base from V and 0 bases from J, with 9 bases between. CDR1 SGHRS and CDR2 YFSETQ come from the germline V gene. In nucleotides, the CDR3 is TGCGCCAGCAGCTTGAGAACAGGGAGCACAGATACGCAGTATTTT. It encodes CASSLRTGSTDTQYF.

The DNA of the CDR3 is TGTGCCAGCAGTGGACCGGGACAACCGAACTCTGGAAACACCATATATTTT. It is translated as CASSGPGQPNSGNTIYF. V is TRBV28 and J is TRBJ1-3, with D possibly matching TRBD1 (6 bases). CDR3 length: 17 residues. Germline loops: CDR1 MDHEN, CDR2 SYDVKM. Trimming left V 5 bases short and J 0 bases short, with 17 bases between.

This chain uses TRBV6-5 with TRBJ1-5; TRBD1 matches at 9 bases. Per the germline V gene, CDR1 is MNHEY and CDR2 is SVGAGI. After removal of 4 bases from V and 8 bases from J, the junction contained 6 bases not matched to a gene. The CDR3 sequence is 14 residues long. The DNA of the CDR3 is TGTGCCAGCAGTTGGGACAGGGAGGTTAAGCCCCAGCATTTT. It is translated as CASSWDREVKPQHF.

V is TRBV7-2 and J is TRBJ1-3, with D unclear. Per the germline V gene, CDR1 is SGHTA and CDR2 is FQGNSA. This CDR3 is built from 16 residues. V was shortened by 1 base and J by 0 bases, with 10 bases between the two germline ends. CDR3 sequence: CASSLDHRTSGNTIYF. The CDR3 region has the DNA TGTGCCAGCAGCTTAGATCACCGAACCTCTGGAAACACCATATATTTT.

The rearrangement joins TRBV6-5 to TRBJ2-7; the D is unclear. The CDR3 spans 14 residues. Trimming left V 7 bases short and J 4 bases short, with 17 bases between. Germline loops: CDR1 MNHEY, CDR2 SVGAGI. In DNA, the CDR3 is TGTGCCAGCAAAGGAAGTCCTCCGCTATACGAGCAGTACGTC. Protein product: CASKGSPPLYEQYV.

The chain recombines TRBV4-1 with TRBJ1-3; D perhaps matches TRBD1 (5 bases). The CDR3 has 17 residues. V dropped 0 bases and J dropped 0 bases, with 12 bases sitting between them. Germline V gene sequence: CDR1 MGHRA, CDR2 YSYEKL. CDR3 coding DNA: TGCGCCAGCAGCCAAGATATGGGGGGATCCTCTGGAAACACCATATATTTT. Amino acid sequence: CASSQDMGGSSGNTIYF.

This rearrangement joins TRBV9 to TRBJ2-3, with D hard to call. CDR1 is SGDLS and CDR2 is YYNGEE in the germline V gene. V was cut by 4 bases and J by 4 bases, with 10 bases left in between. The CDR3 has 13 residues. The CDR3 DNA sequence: TGTGCCAGCAGCACCGGACCCCCAGATACGCAGTATTTT. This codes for CASSTGPPDTQYF.